The clone carrying this T cell receptor beta chain was observed a single time. V lost 7 bases to trimming and J lost 1 base, with 13 bases between them. Per the germline V gene, CDR1 is SNHLY and CDR2 is FYNNEI. This CDR3 is built from 14 residues. The Seattle site enrolled patients during active infection and followed them longitudinally. The sample comes from a study of blood T cell repertoires in COVID-19. Background on the study: Sources were T cells, B-cell-depleted T cells, or PBMCs; the material itself was cDNA or gDNA.

The table came from immunoSEQ multiplex PCR; TCRdb's copy has only in-frame clones and leaves some out. The sample contains 300,000 to 400,000 clones, around 87% of which appear only once. Specimen: peripheral blood. The chain has TRBV2 and TRBJ1-1; TRBD1 might be the D (6 bases). The TCR comes from an older woman with COVID-19, enrolled during active disease. CDR3: CASKGDTQNTEAFF. The CDR3 region has the DNA TGTGCCAGCAAAGGGGACACCCAGAACACTGAAGCTTTCTTT.